The 30 T cell receptor beta chains in this list originate from one sample, sequenced in a study of blood T cell repertoires in COVID-19. Generated by immunoSEQ multiplex PCR, the TCRdb table keeps only in-frame clones and is missing some. The repertoire holds hundreds of thousands of clones, with over 75% as singletons. Sequencing was performed on peripheral blood. The receptors derive from a woman aged 40-49 years who had recovered from COVID-19.

About this clone itself: At the DNA level, this CDR3 is encoded by other sequences in the same sample as well. The chain uses TRBV29-1 and TRBJ1-1; no clear D gene. CDR3 length: 11 residues. V lost 4 bases and J 5 bases, leaving 8 bases between the germline ends. Germline CDR1 reads SQVTM; CDR2 reads ANQGSEA. Written as DNA, the CDR3 is TGCAGCGTTGGGAGGGTGACTGAAGCTTTCTTT. Its translation is CSVGRVTEAFF. Variable domain in full (rest from reference TRBV29-1 and TRBJ1-1): SAVISQKPSRDICQRGTSLTIQCQVDSQVTMMFWYRQQPGQSLTLIATANQGSEATYESGFVIDKFPISRPNLTFSTLTVSNMSPEDSSIYLCSVGRVTEAFFGQGTRLTVV.

The chain carries TRBV5-1 and TRBJ2-3, with 12 bases lining up with TRBD2. Unmatched junction bases numbered 6, after V lost 5 bases and J lost 2 bases. The CDR3 consists of 16 residues. Germline CDR1 reads SGHRS; CDR2 reads YFSETQ. The CDR3 reads CASSTGLAGFTDTQYF. The CDR3 nucleotides are TGCGCCAGCAGTACAGGACTAGCGGGATTCACAGATACGCAGTATTTT.

The chain recombines TRBV28 with TRBJ2-7; no reliable D call. This CDR3 has 15 residues. Trimming shortened V by 2 bases and J by 3 bases, and 14 bases separated the two germline ends. Germline CDR1 and CDR2: MDHEN and SYDVKM. CDR3 protein: CASSLTVAHLYEQYF. The CDR3 DNA reads TGTGCCAGCAGTTTAACCGTAGCCCACCTCTACGAGCAGTACTTC.

The chain links TRBV7-2 to TRBJ2-2, with a tentative D call TRBD2 (6 bases). The CDR3 sequence is 15 residues long. Germline CDR1 is SGHTA and CDR2 is FQGNSA. Trimming pared 3 bases from V and 5 bases from J, leaving 13 bases between. The chain's CDR3 is CASSFQGGSTGELFF. DNA for the CDR3: TGTGCCAGCAGCTTTCAGGGAGGATCGACCGGGGAGCTGTTTTTT.

The genes are TRBV19 and TRBJ1-2; D may be TRBD1 (6 bases). V was cut by 0 bases and J by 3 bases, with 8 bases left in between. The CDR3 totals 14 residues. Germline V gene sequence: CDR1 LNHDA, CDR2 SQIVND (reference sequence). CDR3 bases: TGTGCCAGTAGTATAGAACAGGGATACTATGGCTACACCTTC. It yields the protein CASSIEQGYYGYTF.

The rearrangement uses TRBV30 and TRBJ2-7; the D is unclear. The CDR3 length is 12 residues. Germline V gene data show CDR1 as GTSNPN and CDR2 as SVGIG (reference sequence). V was shortened by 2 bases and J by 0 bases, with 5 bases between the two germline ends. CDR3 loop: CAWSTDSYEQYF. CDR3 nucleotides: TGTGCCTGGAGTACAGACTCCTACGAGCAGTACTTC.

This clone occurred a few times. J is TRBJ1-6 and V is TRBV24-1; D gene ambiguous. The V gene lost 5 bases and the J gene lost 5 bases, with 6 bases spanning the gap. The CDR3 is made up of 13 amino acids. Germline loops: CDR1 KGHDR, CDR2 SFDVKD. This chain's CDR3 is CATSGGNNSPLHF. CDR3 nucleotide sequence: TGTGCCACCAGTGGCGGGAATAATTCACCCCTCCACTTT.

This clone was observed a single time. This rearrangement joins TRBV7-2 to TRBJ1-2; D not resolved. The germline gives CDR1 SGHTA, CDR2 FQGNSA. Deletions cut 0 bases from V and 3 bases from J, with 5 bases between. The length of the CDR3 is 13 residues. Here the CDR3 reads CASSLARDYGYTF. The DNA of the CDR3 is TGTGCCAGCAGCTTAGCTCGGGACTATGGCTACACCTTC.

This clone has just one count. This sample includes further DNA sequences coding for the same CDR3. This chain uses TRBV9 with TRBJ2-3; 10 bases match TRBD2. CDR1 and CDR2 (germline): SGDLS, YYNGEE. The ends lost 2 bases at V and 1 base at J; junction bases unmatched: 1. The CDR3 length is 15 residues. The CDR3 spells CASSVGTSGTDTQYF. The CDR3 nucleotides are TGTGCCAGCAGCGTTGGGACTAGCGGCACAGATACGCAGTATTTT.

The chain carries TRBV3-1 (or the pseudogene TRBV3-2) and TRBJ1-1, with D perhaps TRBD1 (5 bases). The CDR3 has 13 residues. Trimming removed 1 base from V and 4 bases from J, with 7 bases in between. The germline gives CDR1 LGHDT, CDR2 YNNKEL (reference sequence). The CDR3 DNA reads as TGTGCCAGCAGCCAAGGACAGATCACTGAAGCTTTCTTT. Its translation: CASSQGQITEAFF.

The gene calls are TRBV10-3 and TRBJ2-1, with 8 positions matching TRBD1. The CDR3 consists of 15 residues. Germline values: CDR1 ENHRY, CDR2 SYGVKD. V dropped 3 bases and J dropped 8; count of bases not matched to a gene: 9. CDR3 residues: CAISEQDRAIDEQFF. CDR3 nucleotide sequence: TGTGCCATCAGTGAACAGGACAGGGCAATCGATGAGCAGTTCTTC.

This chain links TRBV5-1 with TRBJ2-3; D not resolved. Trimming pared 1 base from V and 0 bases from J, leaving 6 bases between. The CDR3 is 14 residues long. Germline assignment: CDR1 SGHRS and CDR2 YFSETQ. CDR3: CASSLIVSTDTQYF. DNA for the CDR3: TGCGCCAGCAGCTTGATAGTTAGCACAGATACGCAGTATTTT. The full variable domain, in which reference TRBV5-1 and TRBJ2-3 provide the parts outside the CDR3, is KAGVTQTPRYLIKTRGQQVTLSCSPISGHRSVSWYQQTPGQGLQFLFEYFSETQRNKGNFPGRFSGRQFSNSRSEMNVSTLELGDSALYLCASSLIVSTDTQYFGPGTRLTVL.

J is TRBJ1-4 and V is TRBV5-1; a possible D gene is TRBD1 (6 bases). This CDR3 region has 16 residues. CDR1 is SGHRS and CDR2 is YFSETQ in the germline V gene. V was trimmed by 2 bases and J by 0 bases, leaving 11 bases between them. The CDR3 DNA reads as TGCGCCAGCAGCTTTGACAGGCCAACAACTAATGAAAAACTGTTTTTT. It encodes CASSFDRPTTNEKLFF.

This clone was seen more than once but under ten times. The rearrangement links TRBV6-1 to TRBJ2-1, with TRBD2 matching over 7 bases. The CDR3 runs to 15 residues. Germline V lookup: CDR1 MNHNS, CDR2 SASEGT. V dropped 2 bases and J dropped 8; count of bases not matched to a gene: 9. CDR3 nucleotide sequence: TGTGCCAGCAGTGAAAACAGCGGGAAGGGCCATGAGCAGTTCTTC. As protein: CASSENSGKGHEQFF.

V gene TRBV5-5 combines with J gene TRBJ2-3, with D maybe TRBD2 (6 bases). In germline, CDR1 is SGHKS, CDR2 YYEKEE (reference sequence). Trimming removed 2 bases from V and 2 bases from J, with 12 bases in between. The CDR3 covers 15 residues. CDR3 residues: CASSFPGTSTDTQYF. The CDR3 region has the DNA TGTGCCAGCAGCTTTCCCGGGACTTCCACAGATACGCAGTATTTT. Combining the CDR3 with reference TRBV5-5 and TRBJ2-3 gives the whole variable domain DAGVTQSPTHLIKTRGQQVTLRCSPISGHKSVSWYQQVLGQGPQFIFQYYEKEERGRGNFPDRFSARQFPNYSSELNVNALLLGDSALYLCASSFPGTSTDTQYFGPGTRLTVL.

V is TRBV19 and J is TRBJ1-1; TRBD1 matches 7 bases. Looked up from germline, CDR1 is LNHDA and CDR2 is SQIVND (reference sequence). V was pared by 5 bases and J by 3 bases, with 9 bases of the junction left unmatched. This CDR3 has 15 residues. The DNA of the CDR3 is TGTGCCAGTAGTCTCGGGACAGCCCTATACACTGAAGCTTTCTTT. It yields the protein CASSLGTALYTEAFF. Together with reference TRBV19 and TRBJ1-1, the CDR3 gives the full variable domain: DGGITQSPKYLFRKEGQNVTLSCEQNLNHDAMYWYRQDPGQGLRLIYYSQIVNDFQKGDIAEGYSVSREKKESFPLTVTSAQKNPTAFYLCASSLGTALYTEAFFGQGTRLTVV.

The chain carries TRBV9 and TRBJ1-6; D gene unclear. Germline lookup yields CDR1 SGDLS and CDR2 YYNGEE. The V and J ends lost 2 bases and 8 bases respectively, with 8 bases between them. The CDR3 is 13 amino acids. CDR3 region: CASSVGKDSPLHF. Written as DNA, the CDR3 is TGTGCCAGCAGCGTTGGCAAAGATTCACCCCTCCACTTT.

The V gene is TRBV28, the J gene TRBJ1-2; D gene unclear. Trimming left V 6 bases short and J 1 base short, with 15 bases between. This CDR3 has 15 amino acids. Germline lookup yields CDR1 MDHEN and CDR2 SYDVKM. The CDR3 DNA sequence: TGTGCCAGCAGCCTCCCAGGAGGAGTTAACTATGGCTACACCTTC. Protein: CASSLPGGVNYGYTF.

The genes are TRBV7-2 and TRBJ2-5; D possibly corresponds to TRBD2 (5 bases). Germline-derived CDR1 and CDR2 are SGHTA and FQGNSA. V was cut by 3 bases and J by 5 bases, with 10 bases left in between. CDR3 size: 13 residues. In DNA, the CDR3 is TGTGCCAGCAGCTTTCCGGGGTTCGAGACCCAGTACTTC. It specifies CASSFPGFETQYF. The entire variable domain, with the rest obtained from reference TRBV7-2 and TRBJ2-5, is as follows: GAGVSQSPSNKVTEKGKDVELRCDPISGHTALYWYRQSLGQGLEFLIYFQGNSAPDKSGLPSDRFSAERTGGSVSTLTIQRTQQEDSAVYLCASSFPGFETQYFGPGTRLLVL.

This clone was detected only once. This chain uses TRBV13 with TRBJ2-7; 9 bases line up with TRBD1. The germline gives CDR1 PRHDT, CDR2 FYEKMQ (reference sequence). The CDR3 consists of 15 residues. V was clipped by 1 base and J by 2 bases; unmatched bases: 3. The CDR3 loop reads CASSLAGTGTYEQYF. CDR3 sequence (DNA): TGTGCCAGCAGCTTAGCCGGGACAGGGACCTACGAGCAGTACTTC.

This clone was detected only once. V and J are TRBV11-2 and TRBJ1-3, with a possible D match to TRBD1 (6 bases). V lost 1 base to trimming and J lost 0 bases, with 10 bases between them. The CDR3 contains 16 residues. The germline V gene encodes CDR1 SGHAT and CDR2 FQNNGV. The chain's CDR3 is CASSLGVGASGNTIYF. CDR3 DNA sequence: TGTGCCAGCAGCTTAGGGGTGGGGGCCTCTGGAAACACCATATATTTT.

The rearrangement joins TRBV27 to TRBJ2-4; possibly TRBD1 for D (6 bases). CDR3 size: 14 residues. The germline gives CDR1 MNHEY, CDR2 SMNVEV (reference sequence). V shed 7 bases and J shed 4 bases, with 14 bases lying between them. The CDR3 sequence: CASNWDTRKNIQYF. Written as DNA, the CDR3 is TGTGCCAGCAACTGGGACACCAGAAAAAACATTCAGTACTTC.

The rearrangement uses TRBV24-1 and TRBJ2-3, with 7 bases fitting TRBD1. CDR1 is KGHDR and CDR2 is SFDVKD in the germline V gene. The CDR3 contains 15 residues. V dropped 6 bases and J dropped 1; count of bases not matched to a gene: 6. The CDR3 loop is CATSSPTGRTDTQYF. CDR3 coding DNA: TGTGCCACCAGTTCCCCGACAGGGCGCACAGATACGCAGTATTTT.

V is TRBV6-5 and J is TRBJ1-2; 9 positions match TRBD1. The CDR3 runs to 14 residues. CDR1 and CDR2 (germline): MNHEY, SVGAGI. Unmatched junction bases numbered 12, after V lost 10 bases and J lost 6 bases. The chain's CDR3 is CATLLMGQGHGYTF. The CDR3 DNA follows: TGTGCCACCCTCTTAATGGGACAGGGACATGGCTACACCTTC.

V is TRBV11-2 and J is TRBJ1-1, with 9 positions matching TRBD1. Germline assignment: CDR1 SGHAT and CDR2 FQNNGV. The CDR3 runs 12 residues. Trimming removed 5 bases from V and 6 bases from J; junction bases left unmatched: 1. This chain's CDR3 is CASSTGGPEAFF. The CDR3, as DNA: TGTGCCAGCAGCACAGGGGGCCCTGAAGCTTTCTTT. Complete variable domain (other parts from reference TRBV11-2 and TRBJ1-1): EAGVAQSPRYKIIEKRQSVAFWCNPISGHATLYWYQQILGQGPKLLIQFQNNGVVDDSQLPKDRFSAERLKGVDSTLKIQPAKLEDSAVYLCASSTGGPEAFFGQGTRLTVV.

The chain employs TRBV19 and TRBJ2-3, with 11 bases that match TRBD1. This CDR3 spans 15 amino acids. Germline CDR1 LNHDA, CDR2 SQIVND (reference sequence). Unmatched junction bases numbered 6, after V lost 9 bases and J lost 1 base. CDR3 sequence: CASNPGQGGTDTQYF. The CDR3 DNA sequence: TGTGCCAGCAATCCGGGACAGGGGGGCACAGATACGCAGTATTTT.

The chain carries TRBV30 and TRBJ2-7; D perhaps matches TRBD1 (7 bases). The germline gives CDR1 GTSNPN, CDR2 SVGIG (reference sequence). CDR3 size: 15 residues. V lost 0 bases to trimming and J lost 1 base, with 13 bases between them. The CDR3 region is CAWSVAGGPSYEQYF. In DNA, the CDR3 is TGTGCCTGGAGTGTGGCAGGGGGGCCTTCCTACGAGCAGTACTTC.

V gene TRBV19 combines with J gene TRBJ2-1; D might be TRBD1 (5 bases). The V gene's germline CDR1 is LNHDA and CDR2 SQIVND (reference sequence). This CDR3 has 15 amino acids. Trimming shortened V by 6 bases and J by 12 bases, and 24 bases separated the two germline ends. The CDR3: CASRYDSRPGGAQFF. Here the CDR3 DNA reads TGTGCCAGTAGGTACGACAGCCGGCCCGGTGGAGCGCAGTTCTTC.

The CDR3 DNA reads as TGTGCCAGCAGTGAAATAGGGGCTATCAAAGGGGATGAGCAGTTCTTC. Its translation: CASSEIGAIKGDEQFF. The rearrangement links TRBV6-1 to TRBJ2-1, with D maybe TRBD1 (5 bases). CDR1 and CDR2 (germline): MNHNS, SASEGT. V lost 2 bases, J lost 8 bases, and 19 bases lay in between. This CDR3 comprises 16 residues.

This clone showed up just once. This chain uses TRBV9 with TRBJ2-1, with D tentatively TRBD1 (6 bases). This CDR3 comprises 18 residues. Between the trimmed V and J ends, which lost 4 bases and 0 bases, there was a span of 20 bases. The germline V gene has CDR1 SGDLS and CDR2 YYNGEE. The chain's CDR3 is CASSPRGSGASSYNEQFF. The DNA of the CDR3 is TGTGCCAGCAGCCCCAGGGGAAGTGGGGCGAGCTCCTACAATGAGCAGTTCTTC.